These 28 T cell receptor beta chains originate from one sample sequenced in a study of T cells in Graves' hyperthyroidism and ophthalmopathy. There were TCR beta CDR3 regions amplified from RNA transcripts. First-round RT-PCR with HTBI primers amplified the TCR CDR3 region. TCRdb reprocessed the multiplex PCR reads with MiXCR, giving one entry per CDR3 protein. The sample has approximately 480,000 distinct CDR3 sequences, around 21% seen once; the top ten hold roughly 29%. Sequenced: blood. Receptors originate from a man aged 18 to 30 with Graves' hyperthyroidism.

The CDR3 loop is CASSYPGQGLLYGYTF. The CDR3 DNA reads as TGTGCCAGCAGCTACCCGGGACAGGGATTACTCTATGGCTACACCTTC. This sequence joins TRBV11-2 and TRBJ1-2; TRBD1 aligns across 9 bases. CDR1 is SGHAT, CDR2 FQNNGV, per germline. The CDR3 runs to 16 residues. V lost 4 bases and J lost 4; bases outside the gene matches: 10.

In its sample, this clonotype was seen many times. This chain uses TRBV7-2 with TRBJ2-7; D unresolved. Germline lookup yields CDR1 SGHTA and CDR2 FQGNSA. The CDR3 has 14 amino acids. The V end lost 1 base, the J end lost 3 bases, and 10 bases lay between the germline ends. The CDR3 loop reads CASSLEIGVYEQYF. CDR3 nucleotide sequence: TGTGCCAGCAGCTTAGAAATTGGGGTCTACGAGCAGTACTTC.

The chain links TRBV5-5 to TRBJ1-2; D is uncertain. The length of the CDR3 is 16 residues. Deletions cut 0 bases from V and 2 bases from J, with 14 bases between. Germline V CDR1 and CDR2: SGHKS, YYEKEE (reference sequence). In nucleotides, the CDR3 is TGTGCCAGCAGCTTGGGGCACCCCCCGGGGAACTATGGCTACACCTTC. Amino acids: CASSLGHPPGNYGYTF. Filled out from reference TRBV5-5 and TRBJ1-2, the complete variable domain reads DAGVTQSPTHLIKTRGQQVTLRCSPISGHKSVSWYQQVLGQGPQFIFQYYEKEERGRGNFPDRFSARQFPNYSSELNVNALLLGDSALYLCASSLGHPPGNYGYTFGSGTRLTVV.

This clonotype was detected many times. The rearrangement uses TRBV15 and TRBJ2-7, with D possibly being TRBD1 or TRBD2 (5 bases each). Germline CDR1 and CDR2: LNHNV and YYDKDF (reference sequence). The CDR3 is 17 amino acids. V gave up 3 bases and J gave up 1 base, with 19 bases separating them. This CDR3 reads CATSRDPRDPASYEQYF. CDR3 nucleotide sequence: TGTGCCACCAGCAGGGATCCCCGGGACCCAGCATCCTACGAGCAGTACTTC.

The rearrangement uses TRBV11-2 and TRBJ2-5; 10 nucleotides match TRBD1. The CDR3 has 15 residues. CDR1 is SGHAT, CDR2 FQNNGV, per germline. The J segment lost 5 bases and the V segment lost 5 bases, leaving 8 bases of the junction unmatched. CDR3 coding DNA: TGTGCCAGCAGCCTCCCGACAGGGGGCTGGGAGACCCAGTACTTC. Amino acids: CASSLPTGGWETQYF.

The chain is built from TRBV11-2 and TRBJ2-7; 8 bases fit TRBD1. From germline, CDR1 is SGHAT and CDR2 FQNNGV. This CDR3 region has 16 residues. V shed 4 bases, J shed 5 bases, and the junction held 13 bases outside the gene matches. The DNA of the CDR3 is TGTGCCAGCAGCTCGGTTCGACAGGGGAACGGGAACGAGCAGTACTTC. Protein sequence: CASSSVRQGNGNEQYF.

This clonotype was observed many times. The chain recombines TRBV7-1 with TRBJ1-3, with TRBD1 identical over 7 bases. TRBV7-1 is flagged as an ORF with uncertain function. V dropped 2 bases and J dropped 0; count of bases not matched to a gene: 16. This CDR3 has 20 residues. The CDR3 coding sequence is TGTGCCAGCAGCTCACCCGGACAGGATTCTCTCTCTCTCTCTGGAAACACCATATATTTT. As protein: CASSSPGQDSLSLSGNTIYF.

A note on this clonotype: Because the CDR3 is missing its conserved closing phenylalanine or tryptophan, this is likely a read error. The chain has TRBV6-2 or TRBV6-3 and TRBJ2-7; 7 bases agree with TRBD2. After removal of 4 bases from V and 1 base from J, the junction contained 4 bases not matched to a gene. The CDR3 runs to 14 residues. Germline loops: CDR1 MNHEY, CDR2 SVGEGT. The CDR3 DNA follows: TGTGCCAGCAGTTCTAGACTAGCTTCCTACGAGCAGTACTAC. Its protein product is CASSSRLASYEQYY.

Worth noting for this clonotype: At one end, the junction sequence differs from germline, possibly due to a read error. The CDR3 nucleotides read TGTGTCAGTGCCGCCCGGGACAGGGTTTTAAGCGAGCAGTACTTC. Translating gives CVSAARDRVLSEQYF. The rearrangement joins TRBV19 to TRBJ2-7, with 9 bases that match TRBD1. Germline V CDR1 and CDR2: LNHDA, SQIVND (reference sequence). The CDR3 runs to 15 residues.

This clonotype was found once. This sequence joins TRBV19 and TRBJ1-1; D gene unclear. Germline V gene data show CDR1 as LNHDA and CDR2 as SQIVND (reference sequence). Trimming shortened V by 8 bases and J by 1 base, and 8 bases separated the two germline ends. This CDR3 contains 12 residues. The CDR3 is CASAGWNTEAFF. CDR3 bases: TGTGCCAGTGCCGGGTGGAACACTGAAGCTTTCTTT.

The chain combines TRBV6-1 with TRBJ2-5; TRBD1 matches 10 bases. CDR1 is MNHNS and CDR2 is SASEGT in the germline V gene. The CDR3 runs 14 residues. The V and J ends lost 5 bases and 4 bases, in that order; junction bases with no gene match: 4. Here the CDR3 DNA reads TGTGCCAGCAGTCGGACAGGGGGTTCAGAGACCCAGTACTTC. This translates into CASSRTGGSETQYF.

This clonotype showed up many times. The chain is built from TRBV9 and TRBJ1-1, with D hard to call. Trimming took off 0 bases at V and 4 bases at J, with 10 bases between the two ends. The CDR3 has 14 residues. Germline lookup yields CDR1 SGDLS and CDR2 YYNGEE. The CDR3 region is CASSVAPRPTEAFF. CDR3 nucleotide sequence: TGTGCCAGCAGCGTAGCTCCCCGACCCACTGAAGCTTTCTTT.

This clonotype was picked up a small number of times. This chain links TRBV15 with TRBJ2-7; 7 nucleotides agree with TRBD2. V lost 3 bases and J lost 2; bases outside the gene matches: 7. The CDR3 consists of 15 residues. CDR1 LNHNV and CDR2 YYDKDF come from the germline V gene (reference sequence). The CDR3 reads CATSSLTSVAYEQYF. The CDR3 region has the DNA TGTGCCACCAGCAGCCTAACTAGCGTGGCCTACGAGCAGTACTTC.

At least ten counts were recorded for this clonotype. This sequence joins TRBV20-1 and TRBJ2-7, with 9 nucleotides matching TRBD1. This CDR3 is built from 14 residues. In germline, CDR1 is DFQATT, CDR2 SNEGSKA (reference sequence). V dropped 5 bases and J dropped 4; count of bases not matched to a gene: 9. CDR3 sequence: CSARDGTGRYEQYF. CDR3 DNA: TGCAGTGCTCGGGACGGGACAGGGAGGTACGAGCAGTACTTC.

This clonotype has a count of ten or more. The chain carries TRBV29-1 and TRBJ2-7; 9 bases are shared with TRBD2. This CDR3 is built from 15 residues. Germline trimming cut 0 bases from V and 4 bases from J; bases unmatched to any gene: 7. The germline V gene has CDR1 SQVTM and CDR2 ANQGSEA. CDR3 loop: CSVEDSGGLLYEQYF. The CDR3 DNA sequence: TGCAGCGTTGAAGATAGCGGGGGATTACTTTACGAGCAGTACTTC.

This clonotype was seen a handful of times. The chain has TRBV15 and TRBJ2-7; D assignment may be TRBD1 or TRBD2 (6 bases each). The V and J ends lost 0 bases and 4 bases respectively, with 16 bases between them. The CDR3 extends over 16 amino acids. Germline lookup yields CDR1 LNHNV and CDR2 YYDKDF (reference sequence). CDR3 residues: CATSRDKSKGGYEQYF. CDR3 sequence (DNA): TGTGCCACCAGCAGAGATAAAAGCAAGGGGGGTTACGAGCAGTACTTC. Full variable domain (remainder filled in from reference TRBV15 and TRBJ2-7): DAMVIQNPRYQVTQFGKPVTLSCSQTLNHNVMYWYQQKSSQAPKLLFHYYDKDFNNEADTPDNFQSRRPNTSFCFLDIRSPGLGDTAMYLCATSRDKSKGGYEQYFGPGTRLTVT.

This clonotype was seen repeatedly, ten times or more. The rearrangement joins TRBV7-2 to TRBJ1-1; unclear D gene. Germline values: CDR1 SGHTA, CDR2 FQGNSA. V was shortened by 0 bases and J by 1 base, with 12 bases between the two germline ends. The CDR3 extends over 16 amino acids. As DNA, the CDR3 is TGTGCCAGCAGCTTAGCGTTGCGTATCGCGAACACTGAAGCTTTCTTT. This translates into CASSLALRIANTEAFF.

The sample holds many counts of this clonotype. V usage is TRBV19 and J usage is TRBJ1-5, with D tentatively TRBD1 (5 bases). Germline CDR1 LNHDA, CDR2 SQIVND (reference sequence). This CDR3 has 18 amino acids. V lost 5 bases and J 0 bases, leaving 20 bases between the germline ends. CDR3 protein: CASSLNYPGTDSNQPQHF. The DNA for the CDR3 is TGTGCCAGTAGTCTCAACTATCCCGGGACGGATAGCAATCAGCCCCAGCATTTT.

The gene calls are TRBV20-1 and TRBJ2-7; D unresolved. This CDR3 has 14 residues. Germline loops: CDR1 DFQATT, CDR2 SNEGSKA (reference sequence). The germline V and J ends were trimmed by 3 bases and 5 bases, with 17 bases remaining between them. The CDR3 DNA sequence: TGCAGTGCTAGTGAGTCTGGGAATTGGGACGAGCAGTACTTC. Its translation: CSASESGNWDEQYF.

This clonotype was picked up many times. This rearrangement joins TRBV28 to TRBJ1-2; D remains ambiguous. The CDR3 has 13 amino acids. The germline V and J ends were trimmed by 3 bases and 4 bases, with 9 bases remaining between them. Germline lookup yields CDR1 MDHEN and CDR2 SYDVKM. The CDR3 DNA follows: TGTGCCAGCAGTTTGCGGTTCGGCTATGGCTACACCTTC. Protein: CASSLRFGYGYTF.

As regards this clonotype: This may stem from a read error, because a much larger clone lies one nucleotide away. The final CDR3 position lacks the conserved phenylalanine or tryptophan, pointing to a likely read error. This sequence joins TRBV12-3 or TRBV12-4 and TRBJ2-2; D may be TRBD2 (5 bases). CDR3 size: 13 residues. V was clipped by 7 bases and J by 7 bases, with 13 bases between them. The CDR3 nucleotides read TGTGCCAGCATGGAGGCTGTATTCGGGGAGCTGTTTTAT. Translated: CASMEAVFGELFY.

This clonotype has ten or more counts. The V call is TRBV14, the J call TRBJ1-2; D is unclear. The germline CDR1 and CDR2 sequences are SGHDN and FVKESK. The CDR3 totals 14 residues. V shed 0 bases and J shed 8 bases, with 13 bases lying between them. The CDR3 is CASSQDWPRGGYTF. The CDR3 nucleotides are TGTGCCAGCAGCCAAGACTGGCCAAGAGGGGGCTACACCTTC.

This clonotype came up a few times. This chain uses TRBV7-8 with TRBJ2-2, with 7 nucleotides matching TRBD1. Germline V gives CDR1 SGHVS, CDR2 FQNEAQ. This CDR3 is built from 15 residues. The V gene end was trimmed by 8 bases and the J gene end by 0 bases; junction bases not matched to a gene: 6. The CDR3 DNA follows: TGTGCCAGCTTGAGGGACAGATCGAACACCGGGGAGCTGTTTTTT. Its protein product is CASLRDRSNTGELFF.

This clonotype has ten or more counts. V gene TRBV30 combines with J gene TRBJ2-7; D gene ambiguous. From germline, CDR1 is GTSNPN and CDR2 SVGIG (reference sequence). Trimming took 2 bases from V and 7 from J, leaving 15 bases between them. The CDR3 totals 13 residues. CDR3 sequence (DNA): TGTGCCTGGAGTTGGGCACCGACCTCTGAGCAGTACTTC. Its protein is CAWSWAPTSEQYF.

The CDR3 spells CAWSVWGPDTEAFF. The CDR3 DNA reads as TGTGCCTGGAGTGTATGGGGGCCGGACACTGAAGCTTTCTTT. This sequence joins TRBV30 and TRBJ1-1, with D possibly matching TRBD1 (6 bases). CDR1 and CDR2 from the germline V gene are GTSNPN and SVGIG (reference sequence). Trimming left V 0 bases short and J 3 bases short, with 11 bases between. The CDR3 is made up of 14 amino acids.

With respect to this clonotype: At one end the junction does not follow the germline gene, possibly because of a read error. The chain links TRBV7-2 to TRBJ2-5, with TRBD2 matching 13 bases. Germline lookup yields CDR1 SGHTA and CDR2 FQGNSA. CDR3 size: 16 residues. This CDR3 is CAISLGLAGVGKTQYF. The DNA of the CDR3 is TGTGCCATCAGCCTCGGACTAGCGGGAGTAGGGAAGACCCAGTACTTC.

As to this clonotype: It may be a read error: a sequence one base away is much more abundant. The chain combines TRBV20-1 with TRBJ1-1; D may be TRBD1 (5 bases). Trimming removed 5 bases from V and 6 bases from J, with 19 bases in between. This CDR3 region has 14 residues. Germline V gene lookup returns CDR1 DFQATT and CDR2 SNEGSKA (reference sequence). The CDR3 spells CSADRDPLLSEAFF. The CDR3 DNA sequence: TGCAGTGCTGACCGGGACCCCCTCTTATCTGAAGCTTTCTTT.

This clonotype was recorded many times. The J gene is TRBJ1-5, the V gene TRBV20-1, with TRBD1 matching 11 bases. This CDR3 spans 14 amino acids. The germline V gene has CDR1 DFQATT and CDR2 SNEGSKA (reference sequence). Unmatched junction bases numbered 4, after V lost 6 bases and J lost 3 bases. The chain's CDR3 is CSARTGGYNQPQHF. CDR3 in DNA: TGCAGTGCAAGGACAGGGGGCTACAATCAGCCCCAGCATTTT.